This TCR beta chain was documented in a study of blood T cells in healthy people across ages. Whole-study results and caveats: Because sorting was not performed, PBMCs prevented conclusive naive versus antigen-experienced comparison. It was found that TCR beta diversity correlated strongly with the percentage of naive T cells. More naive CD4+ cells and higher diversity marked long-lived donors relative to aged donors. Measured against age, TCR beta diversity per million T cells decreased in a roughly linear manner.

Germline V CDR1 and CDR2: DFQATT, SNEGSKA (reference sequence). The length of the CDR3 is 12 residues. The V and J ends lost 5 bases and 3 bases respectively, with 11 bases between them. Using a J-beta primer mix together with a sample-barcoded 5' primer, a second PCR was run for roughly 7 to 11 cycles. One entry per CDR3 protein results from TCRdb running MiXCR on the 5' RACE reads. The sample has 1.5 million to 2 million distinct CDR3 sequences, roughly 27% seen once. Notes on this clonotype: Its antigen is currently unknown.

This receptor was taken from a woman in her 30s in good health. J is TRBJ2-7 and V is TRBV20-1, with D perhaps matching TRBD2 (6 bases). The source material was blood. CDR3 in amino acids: CSARDWIYEQYF. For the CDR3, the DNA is TGCAGTGCTCGGGACTGGATCTACGAGCAGTACTTC.